Below are 27 T cell receptor beta chains sequenced from a single sample in a study of T cell responses to AZD1222 COVID-19 vaccine. Clones were read by immunoSEQ multiplex PCR, and TCRdb kept only the in-frame ones, dropping some. The repertoire holds under 150,000 clones, with around 91% as singletons. The sequences come from peripheral blood, collected 28 days after the second AZD1222 dose. These receptors were taken from an adult who received the AZD1222 COVID-19 vaccine.

The rearrangement links TRBV6-2 or TRBV6-3 to TRBJ1-5; D remains unclear. CDR1 is MNHEY, CDR2 SVGEGT, per germline. This CDR3 is 14 amino acids long. The ends were cut back, 0 bases at V and 7 bases at J, with 10 bases in the middle. CDR3 in amino acids: CASSYSGGGQPQHF. CDR3 nucleotides: TGTGCCAGCAGTTACTCGGGAGGTGGCCAGCCCCAGCATTTT.

The gene calls are TRBV7-2 and TRBJ2-5, with D hard to call. The CDR3 is 17 amino acids. Looked up from germline, CDR1 is SGHTA and CDR2 is FQGNSA. V lost 3 bases, J lost 5 bases, and 22 bases lay in between. Written as DNA, the CDR3 is TGTGCCAGCAGCTTCCCGAAGGTTAACATCCCCGGGGAGACCCAGTACTTC. This encodes CASSFPKVNIPGETQYF.

The chain joins TRBV6-5 to TRBJ2-2, with D maybe TRBD1 (6 bases). Germline V lookup: CDR1 MNHEY, CDR2 SVGAGI. V gave up 0 bases and J gave up 1 base, with 9 bases separating them. The CDR3 runs 16 residues. The CDR3 sequence: CASSYSRQVNTGELFF. In DNA, the CDR3 is TGTGCCAGCAGTTACTCGAGACAGGTGAACACCGGGGAGCTGTTTTTT.

The chain has TRBV5-5 and TRBJ1-2; 8 positions match TRBD1. The CDR3 runs to 15 residues. The V gene's germline CDR1 is SGHKS and CDR2 YYEKEE (reference sequence). Losses at the gene ends were 2 bases for V and 4 bases for J; bases not matched to a gene: 7. For the CDR3, the DNA is TGTGCCAGCAGCTTTCGACAGGGGACCCTCTATGGCTACACCTTC. This gives the protein CASSFRQGTLYGYTF.

The chain recombines TRBV12-5 with TRBJ1-1; D call uncertain. This CDR3 has 11 amino acids. V lost 3 bases, J lost 8 bases, and 7 bases lay in between. Germline loops: CDR1 LGHNT, CDR2 FRNRAP. The CDR3 region is CASGLGAEAFF. The CDR3, as DNA: TGTGCTAGTGGTTTAGGAGCCGAAGCTTTCTTT.

The rearrangement links TRBV10-3 to TRBJ2-5, with TRBD2 matching over 10 bases. V lost 7 bases and J lost 3; bases outside the gene matches: 8. Germline loops: CDR1 ENHRY, CDR2 SYGVKD. The CDR3 is 15 amino acids. In DNA form, the CDR3 reads TGTGCCATCAACAGCGGGGGGGCCGGGAAAGAGACCCAGTACTTC. This sequence encodes CAINSGGAGKETQYF.

The J gene is TRBJ2-6, the V gene TRBV6-5, with D uncertain. Trimming removed 5 bases from V and 0 bases from J, with 5 bases in between. There are 14 residues in the CDR3. Germline V gives CDR1 MNHEY, CDR2 SVGAGI. In nucleotides, the CDR3 is TGTGCCAGCAGTAAGGACTCTGGGGCCAACGTCCTGACTTTC. Translation gives CASSKDSGANVLTF.

The J gene is TRBJ1-4, the V gene TRBV3-1 (or the pseudogene TRBV3-2); D is unclear. With 0 bases removed from V and 5 bases from J, the gap between germline ends came to 7 bases. Per the germline V gene, CDR1 is LGHDT and CDR2 is YNNKEL (reference sequence). There are 14 residues in the CDR3. CDR3 sequence: CASSQEQRNEKLFF. The CDR3 DNA follows: TGTGCCAGCAGCCAAGAACAGAGGAATGAAAAACTGTTTTTT.

The rearrangement links TRBV12-3 or TRBV12-4 to TRBJ2-5, with a weak D call TRBD2 (6 bases). CDR3 size: 13 residues. Trimming took off 8 bases at V and 1 base at J, with 11 bases between the two ends. DNA for the CDR3: TGTGCCAGCGGCGGGGACCCCCAAGAGACCCAGTACTTC. Its translation is CASGGDPQETQYF.

The chain links TRBV5-4 to TRBJ1-1; 9 nucleotides align to TRBD1. This CDR3 region has 14 residues. Trimming at V came to 6 bases and at J to 3 bases, leaving 6 bases not matched to a gene. Germline lookup yields CDR1 SGHNT and CDR2 YYREEE (reference sequence). The CDR3 nucleotides read TGTGCCAGCACGCGGGACAGGGCGGACACTGAAGCTTTCTTT. Translating it yields CASTRDRADTEAFF.

The V gene is TRBV5-1, the J gene TRBJ1-4; TRBD1 might be the D (5 bases). V gave up 0 bases and J gave up 12 bases, with 18 bases separating them. The length of the CDR3 is 15 residues. Per the germline V gene, CDR1 is SGHRS and CDR2 is YFSETQ. CDR3 protein: CASSLAGKMGFELFF. The CDR3 bases are TGCGCCAGCAGCTTGGCAGGGAAAATGGGGTTTGAACTGTTTTTT.

CDR3 protein: CASSYTYPQQTEAFF. The CDR3 DNA reads TGTGCCAGCAGTTACACCTACCCCCAGCAGACTGAAGCTTTCTTT. The chain uses TRBV6-5 and TRBJ1-1, with no clear D. The germline gives CDR1 MNHEY, CDR2 SVGAGI. The ends were cut back, 2 bases at V and 5 bases at J, with 15 bases in the middle. This CDR3 spans 15 amino acids.

The chain uses TRBV5-1 and TRBJ1-1, with D perhaps matching TRBD1 (6 bases). This CDR3 is built from 15 residues. The germline V gene encodes CDR1 SGHRS and CDR2 YFSETQ. V lost 1 base, J lost 10 bases, and 20 bases lay in between. CDR3 bases: TGCGCCAGCAGCTTGAACGCCGGGACCAGGGGAGGAGCTTTCTTT. Translated: CASSLNAGTRGGAFF.

This chain uses TRBV7-2 with TRBJ1-5, with 8 bases fitting TRBD1. Germline V CDR1 and CDR2: SGHTA, FQGNSA. CDR3 size: 16 residues. J was trimmed by 1 base and V by 4 bases; bases with no gene match: 6. CDR3 sequence reads: CASSSQGVSSNQPQHF. The CDR3 region has the DNA TGTGCCAGCAGCTCACAGGGGGTCTCCAGCAATCAGCCCCAGCATTTT.

The CDR3, as DNA: TGCGCCAGCAGCCAGAAAGAAACAGGTCTGGGTTGGGTAGAGACCCAGTACTTC. Its protein is CASSQKETGLGWVETQYF. This chain uses TRBV4-1 with TRBJ2-5; D is possibly TRBD1 (5 bases). In germline, CDR1 is MGHRA, CDR2 YSYEKL. This CDR3 is built from 18 residues. Trimming stripped 3 bases from V and 4 bases from J, with 24 bases between.

V is TRBV11-2 and J is TRBJ1-1; 8 bases agree with TRBD1. The trim removed 3 bases at V and 1 base at J, leaving 1 base unmatched. Looked up from germline, CDR1 is SGHAT and CDR2 is FQNNGV. The CDR3 consists of 14 residues. CDR3 in amino acids: CASSLDRANTEAFF. In DNA, the CDR3 is TGTGCCAGCAGCTTGGACAGGGCGAACACTGAAGCTTTCTTT.

V is TRBV21-1 and J is TRBJ1-2; the tabulated D call, TRBD1, remains unverified against the DNA. TRBV21-1 is a pseudogene locus. This CDR3 spans 15 amino acids. CDR3 DNA: TGTGCCAGCAGCAATGGGACAGGGGGCCGGTATGGCTACACCTTC. Translating gives CASSNGTGGRYGYTF.

This chain's CDR3 is CASSILGRREEGSEKLFF. The CDR3 region has the DNA TGTGCCAGTAGTATTCTGGGAAGGAGGGAGGAAGGTTCGGAAAAACTGTTTTTT. The chain employs TRBV19 and TRBJ1-4; D remains ambiguous. CDR3 length equals 18 residues. The germline V and J ends were trimmed by 3 bases and 8 bases, with 25 bases remaining between them. Germline CDR1 is LNHDA and CDR2 is SQIVND (reference sequence).

This clone was seen a single time. The rearrangement links TRBV6-2 or TRBV6-3 to TRBJ1-1; D is ambiguous. Trimming cost V 4 bases and J 6 bases, with 12 bases left between them. The CDR3 consists of 13 residues. The V gene's germline CDR1 is MNHEY and CDR2 SVGEGT. The CDR3 region is CASSLYGFSEAFF. CDR3 bases: TGTGCCAGCAGTTTATATGGGTTTTCTGAAGCTTTCTTT.

This chain links TRBV7-6 with TRBJ2-3, with D perhaps TRBD2 (6 bases). The CDR3 extends over 15 amino acids. V lost 5 bases and J lost 4, with 16 bases in between. Germline V gene data show CDR1 as SGHVS and CDR2 as FNYEAQ. Here the CDR3 DNA reads TGTGCCAGCAGCGAGACTAGGGGTGTTGCAGATACGCAGTATTTT. This translates into CASSETRGVADTQYF.

V usage is TRBV4-1 and J usage is TRBJ1-6; TRBD1 agrees at 7 bases. Germline trimming cut 5 bases from V and 7 bases from J; bases unmatched to any gene: 5. CDR3 length: 14 residues. Germline V lookup: CDR1 MGHRA, CDR2 YSYEKL. CDR3 in DNA: TGCGCCAGCAGCTCGTTACAGGGGAATTCACCCCTCCACTTT. This codes for CASSSLQGNSPLHF.

This clone came up once. V gene TRBV7-2 combines with J gene TRBJ2-1; TRBD2 is a possible D gene (6 bases). CDR1 and CDR2 (germline): SGHTA, FQGNSA. The CDR3 runs 16 residues. V shed 4 bases and J shed 1 base, with 14 bases lying between them. CDR3 coding DNA: TGTGCCAGCAGCTCCCGGGACTTACTATCCTACAATGAGCAGTTCTTC. This translates into CASSSRDLLSYNEQFF. The whole variable domain, remainder taken from reference TRBV7-2 and TRBJ2-1, is GAGVSQSPSNKVTEKGKDVELRCDPISGHTALYWYRQSLGQGLEFLIYFQGNSAPDKSGLPSDRFSAERTGGSVSTLTIQRTQQEDSAVYLCASSSRDLLSYNEQFFGPGTRLTVL.

The chain is built from TRBV5-1 and TRBJ1-1, with D possibly TRBD1 on 6 matching bases. The CDR3 has 16 amino acids. The ends were cut back, 0 bases at V and 1 base at J, with 13 bases in the middle. The germline gives CDR1 SGHRS, CDR2 YFSETQ. CDR3 nucleotides: TGCGCCAGCAGCTTGGGAGCCGCGGGACAGAACACTGAAGCTTTCTTT. Amino acid sequence: CASSLGAAGQNTEAFF.

The chain uses TRBV19 and TRBJ2-5; 12 bases line up with TRBD2. Looked up from germline, CDR1 is LNHDA and CDR2 is SQIVND (reference sequence). The CDR3 runs to 16 residues. V shed 5 bases and J 7 bases; nucleotides not matched to a gene: 11. The CDR3 bases are TGTGCCAGTAGTTCCTGGACTAGCGGGGAGATTGGGACCCAGTACTTC. It is translated as CASSSWTSGEIGTQYF.

The CDR3 DNA reads as TGTGCCAGCAGTTTACACAACACCGGGGAGCTGTTTTTT. Its translation is CASSLHNTGELFF. The rearrangement links TRBV12-3 or TRBV12-4 to TRBJ2-2; no reliable D call. Trimming shortened V by 2 bases and J by 2 bases, and 3 bases separated the two germline ends. The CDR3 runs to 13 residues.

This chain joins TRBV25-1 and TRBJ1-5; weak D call: TRBD1 (5 bases). CDR3 length equals 14 residues. Trimming removed 2 bases at V and 6 bases at J, with 11 bases between. Germline V CDR1 and CDR2: MGHDK, SYGVNS. CDR3 sequence reads: CASSEAGSSQPQHF. The CDR3 DNA follows: TGTGCCAGCAGTGAAGCAGGGTCGAGTCAGCCCCAGCATTTT. The variable domain in full, completed from reference TRBV25-1 and TRBJ1-5, reads EADIYQTPRYLVIGTGKKITLECSQTMGHDKMYWYQQDPGMELHLIHYSYGVNSTEKGDLSSESTVSRIRTEHFPLTLESARPSHTSQYLCASSEAGSSQPQHFGDGTRLSIL.

The chain has TRBV6-2 or TRBV6-3 and TRBJ1-5; D uncertain. Germline V gives CDR1 MNHEY, CDR2 SVGEGT. CDR3 size: 14 residues. Trimming stripped 2 bases from V and 4 bases from J, with 9 bases between. CDR3 amino acids: CASSYVTANQPQHF. CDR3 in DNA: TGTGCCAGCAGTTACGTAACAGCGAATCAGCCCCAGCATTTT.